This paragraph covers one T cell receptor beta chain sequence. Antigen specificity is unknown. This specimen belongs to a study of response to subunit inactivated influenza vaccine. Points from the study as a whole: The authors proposed limited new T cell recruitment per seasonal influenza vaccination.

TCRdb redid the calling of the RT-PCR reads with MiXCR, one entry per CDR3 protein. The profile shows about 520,000 distinct CDR3 sequences, roughly 27% of them singletons. CDR3 length: 13 amino acids. Germline loops: CDR1 SGHVS, CDR2 FQNEAQ. V lost 5 bases, J lost 4 bases, and 11 bases lay in between. The material was CD4+ T cells sorted from PBMCs, obtained roughly 5 days after vaccination. The receptor's source is a man between 45 and 60 years old who received an inactivated influenza vaccine. The chain uses TRBV7-8 and TRBJ1-1; D is ambiguous. The CDR3 DNA is TGTGCCAGCAGCCCCCTTGCCTTCACTGAAGCTTTCTTT. As protein: CASSPLAFTEAFF.